This TCR beta chain comes out of a study of monozygotic twins with inflammatory bowel disease (dated by TCRdb to between 2018 and 2021). In terms of the full investigation: The full study comprised around 30 monozygotic twin pairs: nine German pairs (four IBD-concordant, five IBD-discordant) and 19 IBD-discordant Danish pairs. The search for disease-associated traits relied mainly on comparing IBD patients with their genetically identical healthy co-twins within discordant pairs. Each individual had, on average, about 151 000 unique TCRalpha sequences and 181 000 unique TCRbeta sequences available for analysis. Findings and caveats that apply to the study as a whole: The results gave no support for a single strong signal or clonotype linked to IBD. No difference in repertoire similarity was observed between concordant and discordant twins, possibly owing to limited statistical power. Fewer clonotypes were shared with other individuals by IBD patients than by healthy twins, most markedly in patients showing signs of disease activity. Because patients received different immunosuppressive treatments, the repertoires may have picked up extra background noise and variability between individuals. Different T cell subtypes could not be distinguished in the analysis. IBD patients had lower TCRbeta repertoire diversity, measured by the inverse Simpson index, than their healthy co-twins.

The CDR3 holds 19 amino acids from the cysteine to the phenylalanine. No DNA is listed. CDR1 and CDR2 were assigned from the germline V gene as SGHDN and FVKESK. Receptor amplification or capture employed 5' RACE. Preparation of each TCR library used approximately 3,200 ng of total RNA. For each sample, cDNA synthesis with SMARTScribe reverse transcriptase was split into eight separate reactions. Unique molecular identifiers containing a 6-nucleotide sample barcode were introduced through template switching during cDNA synthesis. TCRalpha and TCRbeta cDNA was amplified by two nested PCRs of roughly 16 and 10 cycles, with bead purification after each PCR. Before amplification, the cDNA was both treated with uracil DNA-glycosylase and purified with the QIAquick PCR purification kit. The second PCR added Illumina TruSeq-compatible adapters along with sample-specific barcodes. TapeStation and Qubit were used to check library quality and concentration, and roughly 4.9 ng of each library was pooled. Sequencing of pooled libraries was carried out on an Illumina HiSeq2500 single-index Rapid Run using 2 x 100 bp reads and custom sequencing primers. The paper's processing steps were these. PCR and sequencing errors were corrected by UMI-based consensus assembly using MiGEC version 1.2.6. MiXCR version 2.1.1 was used to carry out V(D)J alignment, clonotype assembly and CDR3 extraction. To normalise gene usage, clonotype sharing and MAIT/NKT TCR abundance, the analysis used the top 1000, 10 000 and 20 000 clonotypes per sample. After downsampling to 27 000 UMIs, diversity was calculated as the inverse Simpson index using the vegan R package. Paired Mann-Whitney U tests were applied to discordant twin pairs, and Benjamini-Hochberg correction was used for multiple testing. One entry per CDR3 protein sequence results from the TCRdb reprocessing of the reads, with DNA left out. It is TCRdb's table, rather than the study itself, that gives the V and J calls and clone size. This sample's table lists hundreds of thousands of distinct CDR3 sequences. In total, the top ten clones hold about 2.3% of the sample.

With respect to this clonotype: Its target antigen remains unknown.

From each donor, a roughly 2.7 ml peripheral blood sample was drawn into PAXgene tubes and stored at -80 degrees C. Without T cell sorting, total RNA was isolated from whole blood using the PAXgene blood miRNA kit on an automated QIAcube. Peripheral blood from monozygotic twin pairs concordant or discordant for inflammatory bowel disease was subjected to deep TCRalpha and TCRbeta repertoire profiling with unique molecular barcoding. Smoking habits were recorded for all twin pairs, with individuals classified as current, former or never smokers. The receptor comes from a human donor with ulcerative colitis or Crohn's disease, or a healthy co-twin of an affected twin (not recorded which). The V and J genes are TRBV14 and TRBJ2-3; TCRdb's D gene call, TRBD2, goes unchecked for lack of DNA. Sequenced: blood. The CDR3 region has the sequence CASSQDFRASGPGTDTQYF.